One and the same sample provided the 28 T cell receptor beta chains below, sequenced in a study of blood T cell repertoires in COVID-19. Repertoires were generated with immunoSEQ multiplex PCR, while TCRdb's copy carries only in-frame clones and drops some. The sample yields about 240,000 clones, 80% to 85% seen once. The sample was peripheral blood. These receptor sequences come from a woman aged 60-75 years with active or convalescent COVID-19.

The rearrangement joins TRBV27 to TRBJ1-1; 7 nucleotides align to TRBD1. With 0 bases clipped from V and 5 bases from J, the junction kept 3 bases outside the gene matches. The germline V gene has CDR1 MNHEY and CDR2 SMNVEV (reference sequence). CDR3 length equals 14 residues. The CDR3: CASSLSLTGTEAFF. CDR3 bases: TGTGCCAGCAGTTTATCCCTGACAGGGACTGAAGCTTTCTTT.

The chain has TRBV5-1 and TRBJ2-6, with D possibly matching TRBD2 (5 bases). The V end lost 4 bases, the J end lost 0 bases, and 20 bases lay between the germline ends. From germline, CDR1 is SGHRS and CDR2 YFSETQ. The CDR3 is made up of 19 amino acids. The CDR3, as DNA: TGCGCCAGCAGCGGACGGACGGGGTATTTCGACTCTGGGGCCAACGTCCTGACTTTC. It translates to CASSGRTGYFDSGANVLTF.

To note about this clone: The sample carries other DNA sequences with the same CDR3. CDR3 sequence (DNA): TGTGCCAGCAGCCTCAGGGAGACCCAGTACTTC. It encodes CASSLRETQYF. The V and J genes are TRBV3-1 (or the pseudogene TRBV3-2) and TRBJ2-5; the D is unclear. Germline CDR1 and CDR2: LGHDT and YNNKEL (reference sequence). CDR3 size: 11 residues. V lost 4 bases, J lost 5 bases, and 5 bases lay in between.

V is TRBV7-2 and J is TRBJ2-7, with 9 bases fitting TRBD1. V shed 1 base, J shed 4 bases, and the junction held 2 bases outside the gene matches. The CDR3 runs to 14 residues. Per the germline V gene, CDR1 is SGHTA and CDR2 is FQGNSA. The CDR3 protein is CASSLGTGEYEQYF. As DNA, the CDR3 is TGTGCCAGCAGCTTAGGGACAGGGGAGTACGAGCAGTACTTC.

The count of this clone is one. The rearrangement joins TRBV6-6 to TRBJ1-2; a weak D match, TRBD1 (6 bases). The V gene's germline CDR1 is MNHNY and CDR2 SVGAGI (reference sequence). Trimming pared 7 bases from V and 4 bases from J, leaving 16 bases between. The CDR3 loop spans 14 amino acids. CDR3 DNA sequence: TGTGCCAGCACCCGACAGGTGGACACCTATGGCTACACCTTC. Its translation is CASTRQVDTYGYTF.

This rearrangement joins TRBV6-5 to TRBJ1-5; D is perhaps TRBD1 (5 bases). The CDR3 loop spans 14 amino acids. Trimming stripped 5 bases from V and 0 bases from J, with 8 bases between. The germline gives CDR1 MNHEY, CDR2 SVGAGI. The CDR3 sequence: CASSRQYSNQPQHF. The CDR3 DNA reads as TGTGCCAGCAGTAGACAGTATAGCAATCAGCCCCAGCATTTT.

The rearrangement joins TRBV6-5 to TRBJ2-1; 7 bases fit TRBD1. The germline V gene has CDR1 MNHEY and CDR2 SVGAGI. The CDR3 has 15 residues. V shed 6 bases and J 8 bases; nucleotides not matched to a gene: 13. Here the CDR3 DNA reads TGTGCCAGCAGGTCTCGAAGGACAGGCCTTGATGAGCAGTTCTTC. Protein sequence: CASRSRRTGLDEQFF.

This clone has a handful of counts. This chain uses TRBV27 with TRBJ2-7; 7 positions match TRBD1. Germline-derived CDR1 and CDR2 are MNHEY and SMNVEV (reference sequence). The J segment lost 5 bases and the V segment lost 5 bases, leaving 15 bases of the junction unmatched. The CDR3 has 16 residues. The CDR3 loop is CASSQNRDSFVNEQYF. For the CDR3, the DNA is TGTGCCAGCAGTCAAAACCGGGACAGCTTTGTAAACGAGCAGTACTTC.

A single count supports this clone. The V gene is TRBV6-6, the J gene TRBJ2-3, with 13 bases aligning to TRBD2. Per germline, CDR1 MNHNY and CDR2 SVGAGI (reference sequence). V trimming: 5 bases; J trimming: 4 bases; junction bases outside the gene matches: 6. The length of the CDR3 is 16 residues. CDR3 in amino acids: CASSRTSGGFPDTQYF. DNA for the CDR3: TGTGCCAGCAGTAGGACTAGCGGGGGTTTCCCAGATACGCAGTATTTT.

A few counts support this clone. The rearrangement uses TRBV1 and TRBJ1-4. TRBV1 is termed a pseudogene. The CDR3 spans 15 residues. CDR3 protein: CTSSQDEALLEKLFF. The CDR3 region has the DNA TGCACCAGCAGCCAAGATGAGGCACTGCTAGAAAAACTGTTTTTT.

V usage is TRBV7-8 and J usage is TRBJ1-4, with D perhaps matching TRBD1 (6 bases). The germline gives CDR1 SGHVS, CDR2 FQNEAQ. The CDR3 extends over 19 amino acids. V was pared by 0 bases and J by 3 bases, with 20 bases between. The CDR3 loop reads CASSLARGGLSRANEKLFF. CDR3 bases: TGTGCCAGCAGCTTAGCGCGGGGGGGCCTTAGTAGAGCTAATGAAAAACTGTTTTTT. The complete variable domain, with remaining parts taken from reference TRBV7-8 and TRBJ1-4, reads GAGVSQSPRYKVAKRGQDVALRCDPISGHVSLFWYQQALGQGPEFLTYFQNEAQLDKSGLPSDRFFAERPEGSVSTLKIQRTQQEDSAVYLCASSLARGGLSRANEKLFFGSGTQLSVL.

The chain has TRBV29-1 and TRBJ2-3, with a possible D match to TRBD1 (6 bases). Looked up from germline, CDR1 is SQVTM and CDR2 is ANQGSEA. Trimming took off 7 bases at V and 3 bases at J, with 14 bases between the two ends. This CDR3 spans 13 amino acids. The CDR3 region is CSADRGGTDTQYF. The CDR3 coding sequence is TGCAGCGCGGACAGAGGGGGAACAGATACGCAGTATTTT.

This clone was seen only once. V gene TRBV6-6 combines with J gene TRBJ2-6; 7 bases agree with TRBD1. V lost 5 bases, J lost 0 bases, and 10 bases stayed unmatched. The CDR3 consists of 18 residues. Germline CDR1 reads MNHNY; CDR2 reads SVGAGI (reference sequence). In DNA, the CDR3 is TGTGCCAGCAGTCACAGGGGCCCCTTCGCCTCTGGGGCCAACGTCCTGACTTTC. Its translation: CASSHRGPFASGANVLTF.

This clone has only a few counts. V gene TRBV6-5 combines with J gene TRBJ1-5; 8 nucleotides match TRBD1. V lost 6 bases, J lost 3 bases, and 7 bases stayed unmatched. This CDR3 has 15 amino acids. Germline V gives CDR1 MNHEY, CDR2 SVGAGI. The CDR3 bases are TGTGCCAGCAGACCCGACAGGGGCGACAATCAGCCCCAGCATTTT. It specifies CASRPDRGDNQPQHF.

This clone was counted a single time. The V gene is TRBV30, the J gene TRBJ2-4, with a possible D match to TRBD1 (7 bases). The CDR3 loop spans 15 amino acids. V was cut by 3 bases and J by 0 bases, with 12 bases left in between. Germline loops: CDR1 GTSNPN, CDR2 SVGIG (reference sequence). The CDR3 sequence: CAWSARGEAKNIQYF. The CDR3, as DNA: TGTGCCTGGAGCGCCAGGGGGGAAGCCAAAAACATTCAGTACTTC. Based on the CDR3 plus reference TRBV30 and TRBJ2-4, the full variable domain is SQTIHQWPATLVQPVGSPLSLECTVEGTSNPNLYWYRQAAGRGLQLLFYSVGIGQISSEVPQNLSASRPQDRQFILSSKKLLLSDSGFYLCAWSARGEAKNIQYFGAGTRLSVL.

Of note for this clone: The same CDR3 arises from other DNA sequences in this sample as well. The CDR3 sequence is CASSPDRDQPQHF. CDR3 nucleotides: TGTGCCAGCTCACCGGACAGGGACCAGCCCCAGCATTTT. This chain uses TRBV18 with TRBJ1-5; 8 bases are a match to TRBD1. After removal of 3 bases from V and 7 bases from J, the junction contained 2 bases not matched to a gene. Germline values: CDR1 KGHSH, CDR2 LQKENI. The CDR3 has 13 residues.

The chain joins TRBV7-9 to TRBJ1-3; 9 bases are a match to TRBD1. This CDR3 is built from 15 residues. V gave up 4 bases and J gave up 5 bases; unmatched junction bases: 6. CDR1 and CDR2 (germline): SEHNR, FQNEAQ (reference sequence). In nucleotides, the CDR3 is TGTGCCAGCAGCTCTCCCGACAGGGGGAGAAACACCATATATTTT. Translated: CASSSPDRGRNTIYF.

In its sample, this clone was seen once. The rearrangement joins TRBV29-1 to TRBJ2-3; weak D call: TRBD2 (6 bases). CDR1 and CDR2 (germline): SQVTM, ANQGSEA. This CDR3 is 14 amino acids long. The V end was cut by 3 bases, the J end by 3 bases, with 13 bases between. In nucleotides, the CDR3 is TGCAGCGTTGAGAGGGTGGGGAGGACAGATACGCAGTATTTT. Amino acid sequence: CSVERVGRTDTQYF.

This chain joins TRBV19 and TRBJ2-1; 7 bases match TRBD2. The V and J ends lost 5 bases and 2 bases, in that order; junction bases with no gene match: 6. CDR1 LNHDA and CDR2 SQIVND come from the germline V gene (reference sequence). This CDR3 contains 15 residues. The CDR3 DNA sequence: TGTGCCAGTAGTCCGTCCGGGGGGACCTACAATGAGCAGTTCTTC. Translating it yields CASSPSGGTYNEQFF. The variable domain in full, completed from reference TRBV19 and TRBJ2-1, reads DGGITQSPKYLFRKEGQNVTLSCEQNLNHDAMYWYRQDPGQGLRLIYYSQIVNDFQKGDIAEGYSVSREKKESFPLTVTSAQKNPTAFYLCASSPSGGTYNEQFFGPGTRLTVL.

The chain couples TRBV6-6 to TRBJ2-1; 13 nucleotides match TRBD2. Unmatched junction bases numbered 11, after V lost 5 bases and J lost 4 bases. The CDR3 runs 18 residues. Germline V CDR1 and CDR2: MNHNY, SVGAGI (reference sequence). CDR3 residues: CASSPLLAGGIGYNEQFF. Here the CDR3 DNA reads TGTGCCAGCAGTCCATTACTAGCGGGGGGGATCGGGTACAATGAGCAGTTCTTC.

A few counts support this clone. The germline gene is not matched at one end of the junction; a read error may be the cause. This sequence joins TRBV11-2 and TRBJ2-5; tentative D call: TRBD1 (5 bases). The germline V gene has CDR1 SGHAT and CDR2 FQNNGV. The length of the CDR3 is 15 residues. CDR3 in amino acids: CASRLALGQQETQYF. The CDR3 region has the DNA TGTGCCAGCAGATTAGCTCTTGGACAACAAGAGACCCAGTACTTC.

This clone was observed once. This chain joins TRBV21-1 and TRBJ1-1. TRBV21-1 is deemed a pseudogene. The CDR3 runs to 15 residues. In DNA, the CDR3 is TGTGCCAGCAGCCTTGCCCCGGGGGTGAACACTGAAGCTTTCTTT. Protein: CASSLAPGVNTEAFF.

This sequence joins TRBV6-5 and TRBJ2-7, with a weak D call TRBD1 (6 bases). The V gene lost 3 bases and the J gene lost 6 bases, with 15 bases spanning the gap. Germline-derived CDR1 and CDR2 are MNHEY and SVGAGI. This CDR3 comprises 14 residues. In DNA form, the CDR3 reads TGTGCCAGCAGTTATTCGACAGGTTTTGGCGAGCAGTACTTC. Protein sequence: CASSYSTGFGEQYF.

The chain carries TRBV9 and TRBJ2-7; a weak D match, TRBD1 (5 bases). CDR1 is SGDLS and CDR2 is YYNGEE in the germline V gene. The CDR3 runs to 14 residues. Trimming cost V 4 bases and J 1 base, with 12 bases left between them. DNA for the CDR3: TGTGCCAGCAGCCCCAGAGACAGATCCTACGAGCAGTACTTC. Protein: CASSPRDRSYEQYF.

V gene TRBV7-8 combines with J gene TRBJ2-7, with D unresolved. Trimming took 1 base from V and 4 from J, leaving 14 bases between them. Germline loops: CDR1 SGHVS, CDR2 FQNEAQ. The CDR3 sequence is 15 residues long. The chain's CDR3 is CASSLGPFPGYEQYF. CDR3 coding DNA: TGTGCCAGCAGCTTAGGCCCGTTTCCCGGGTACGAGCAGTACTTC.

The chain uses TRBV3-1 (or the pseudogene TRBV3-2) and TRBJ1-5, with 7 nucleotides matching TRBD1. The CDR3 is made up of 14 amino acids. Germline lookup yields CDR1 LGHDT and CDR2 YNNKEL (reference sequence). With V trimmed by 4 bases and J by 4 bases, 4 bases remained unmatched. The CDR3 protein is CASSPRQGNQPQHF. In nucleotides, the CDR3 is TGTGCCAGCAGCCCCCGACAGGGTAATCAGCCCCAGCATTTT.

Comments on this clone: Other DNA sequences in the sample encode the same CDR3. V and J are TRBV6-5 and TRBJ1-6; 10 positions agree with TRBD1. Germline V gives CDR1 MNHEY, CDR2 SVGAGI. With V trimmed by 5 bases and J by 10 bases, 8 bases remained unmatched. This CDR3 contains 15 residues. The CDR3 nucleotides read TGTGCCAGCAGTCCACGTGGGACAGGGGACTCACCCCTCCACTTT. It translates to CASSPRGTGDSPLHF.

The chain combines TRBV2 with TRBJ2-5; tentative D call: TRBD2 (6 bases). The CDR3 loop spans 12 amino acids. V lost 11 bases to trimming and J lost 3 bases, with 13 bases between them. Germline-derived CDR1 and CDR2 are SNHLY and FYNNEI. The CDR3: CAWGVYKETQYF. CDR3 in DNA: TGTGCCTGGGGGGTCTACAAAGAGACCCAGTACTTC.